A selection of T cell receptor beta chains follows, all from one sample in a study of blood T cell repertoires in COVID-19. The method was immunoSEQ multiplex PCR; TCRdb's version includes in-frame clones alone and lacks a portion of them. The profile shows about 220,000 clones, around 89% of them singletons. Material for sequencing was PBMCs or T cells enriched from blood (not recorded which). These receptors all stem from a young woman in a cohort exposed to, infected with or recovered from COVID-19 (not recorded which). The CDR3 runs from the conserved cysteine through the conserved F or W.

v_call: TRBV11-3; cdr3_length: 15; j_call: TRBJ1-1; cdr3_aa: CASSSTGTGDAEAFF
v_call: TRBV9; cdr3_length: 14; j_call: TRBJ1-1; cdr3_aa: CASTRGQGNTEAFF
v_call: TRBV11-2; cdr3_length: 15; j_call: TRBJ2-7; cdr3_aa: CASSSAGGPAYEQYF
v_call: TRBV5-6; cdr3_length: 16; j_call: TRBJ2-5; cdr3_aa: CASSLLQHTEGETQYF
v_call: TRBV10-3; cdr3_length: 15; j_call: TRBJ1-1; cdr3_aa: CAISESGGWNTEAFF
v_call: TRBV7-9; cdr3_length: 15; j_call: TRBJ1-2; cdr3_aa: CASRSSDHRGYGYTF
v_call: TRBV9; cdr3_length: 13; j_call: TRBJ1-1; cdr3_aa: CASSADTNTEAFF
v_call: TRBV20-1; cdr3_length: 11; j_call: TRBJ2-1; cdr3_aa: CIAGGGNEQFF
v_call: TRBV18; cdr3_length: 15; j_call: TRBJ2-1; cdr3_aa: CASPRLAGAFNEQFF
v_call: TRBV7-9; cdr3_length: 15; j_call: TRBJ1-4; cdr3_aa: CASSTQGTGHEKLFF
v_call: TRBV6-5; cdr3_length: 15; j_call: TRBJ2-7; cdr3_aa: CASSPLPGLGHEQYF
v_call: TRBV18; cdr3_length: 16; j_call: TRBJ2-3; cdr3_aa: CASSPLPTASTDTQYF
v_call: TRBV9; cdr3_length: 18; j_call: TRBJ2-1; cdr3_aa: CASSAIWGGAGLSSEQFF
v_call: TRBV18; cdr3_length: 12; j_call: TRBJ1-2; cdr3_aa: CASSSRDSSYTF
v_call: TRBV6-2/TRBV6-3; cdr3_length: 16; j_call: TRBJ1-4; cdr3_aa: CASSRTGAATNEKLFF
v_call: TRBV19; cdr3_length: 15; j_call: TRBJ2-5; cdr3_aa: CASSTMTGSQETQYF
v_call: TRBV5-1; cdr3_length: 14; j_call: TRBJ1-2; cdr3_aa: CASSLEGQGYGYTF
v_call: TRBV24-1; cdr3_length: 16; j_call: TRBJ1-5; cdr3_aa: CATSDPTGDGNQPQHF
v_call: TRBV10-1; cdr3_length: 13; j_call: TRBJ1-2; cdr3_aa: CASSRDRNYGYTF
v_call: TRBV6-1; cdr3_length: 15; j_call: TRBJ2-7; cdr3_aa: CASSEAEGAPYEQYF
v_call: TRBV5-6; cdr3_length: 18; j_call: TRBJ2-3; cdr3_aa: CASSFPLKGAPSTDTQYF
v_call: TRBV19; cdr3_length: 14; j_call: TRBJ1-1; cdr3_aa: CASSIAGQNTEAFF
v_call: TRBV7-9; cdr3_length: 13; j_call: TRBJ2-3; cdr3_aa: CASSLPSTDTQYF
v_call: TRBV5-1; cdr3_length: 16; j_call: TRBJ1-6; cdr3_aa: CASSLDSQGESSPLHF
v_call: TRBV2; cdr3_length: 14; j_call: TRBJ2-5; cdr3_aa: CASSEEGMGTTQYF
v_call: TRBV11-2; cdr3_length: 18; j_call: TRBJ1-4; cdr3_aa: CASSLEPRQRATNEKLFF
v_call: TRBV21-1; cdr3_length: 16; j_call: TRBJ1-1; cdr3_aa: CASSRNRGSANTEAFF
v_call: TRBV7-2; cdr3_length: 15; j_call: TRBJ1-2; cdr3_aa: CASSLGRTGNYGYTF
v_call: TRBV9; cdr3_length: 15; j_call: TRBJ2-2; cdr3_aa: CASTPGLADTGELFF
v_call: TRBV5-1; cdr3_length: 14; j_call: TRBJ2-1; cdr3_aa: CASSLDGGDNEQFF
v_call: TRBV29-1; cdr3_length: 14; j_call: TRBJ2-2; cdr3_aa: CSVRHRGETGELFF
v_call: TRBV10-1; cdr3_length: 13; j_call: TRBJ1-1; cdr3_aa: CASSETPNTEAFF
v_call: TRBV5-1; cdr3_length: 13; j_call: TRBJ2-2; cdr3_aa: CASSDDRAGELFF
v_call: TRBV5-1; cdr3_length: 16; j_call: TRBJ2-1; cdr3_aa: CASSLVDRGPANEQFF
v_call: TRBV19; cdr3_length: 16; j_call: TRBJ2-4; cdr3_aa: CASSSGLAAFGNIQYF
v_call: TRBV7-9; cdr3_length: 13; j_call: TRBJ1-1; cdr3_aa: CASSLVLETEAFF
v_call: TRBV12-3/TRBV12-4; cdr3_length: 13; j_call: TRBJ1-2; cdr3_aa: CASSLDSFYGYTF
v_call: TRBV7-8; cdr3_length: 15; j_call: TRBJ1-2; cdr3_aa: CASSLGTSAVYGYTF
v_call: TRBV19; cdr3_length: 13; j_call: TRBJ1-3; cdr3_aa: CATRQVQGNTIYF
v_call: TRBV7-9; cdr3_length: 16; j_call: TRBJ2-7; cdr3_aa: CASSSDRVRAAYEQYF